These T cell receptor beta chains were read from a single sample in a study of blood T cell repertoires in COVID-19. Produced via immunoSEQ multiplex PCR; TCRdb's table is partial and in-frame only. The table shows approximately 120,000 clones, with around four fifths occurring only once. Sequencing was carried out using peripheral blood. These receptors all stem from a man older than 75 with active or convalescent COVID-19. Both conserved end residues are part of each CDR3. A D gene is named only where the DNA matches it firmly. The size entry is marked missing in some rows and otherwise reads once, few, many or a size class.

>-|TRBV11-1|TRBJ1-6|-
CASSRFRDTSPLHF
TGTGCCAGCAGCCGATTCCGGGACACTTCACCCCTCCACTTT
>-|TRBV7-2|TRBJ1-2|-
CASREDRNYGYTF
TGTGCCAGCAGAGAAGACAGGAACTATGGCTACACCTTC
>TRBD1|TRBV29-1|TRBJ2-2|-
CSGYRDRGQSGELFF
TGCAGCGGCTACCGGGACAGGGGGCAAAGCGGGGAGCTGTTTTTT
>TRBD2|TRBV18|TRBJ2-7|-
CASSPSGGAYEQYF
TGTGCCAGCTCACCCAGCGGGGGGGCCTACGAGCAGTACTTC
>-|TRBV5-1|TRBJ2-3|-
CASSPTGLSTDTQYF
TGCGCCAGCAGCCCGACAGGACTTAGCACAGATACGCAGTATTTT
>TRBD1|TRBV19|TRBJ2-3|-
CAIGDRTTDTQYF
TGTGCCATAGGGGACAGGACCACAGATACGCAGTATTTT
>-|TRBV28|TRBJ2-7|-
CASAEFGGSYEQYF
TGTGCCAGCGCGGAGTTCGGCGGGTCCTACGAGCAGTACTTC
>TRBD2|TRBV6-5|TRBJ2-7|-
CASSYGLAGGYEQYF
TGTGCCAGCAGTTACGGACTAGCGGGGGGCTACGAGCAGTACTTC
>TRBD1|TRBV7-9|TRBJ2-7|few
CASSLGDSGTGDEQYF
TGTGCCAGCAGCTTAGGGGACTCCGGGACAGGGGACGAGCAGTACTTC
>-|TRBV30|TRBJ1-5|-
CAWQSAGGNQPQHF
TGTGCCTGGCAATCGGCAGGGGGCAATCAGCCCCAGCATTTT
>TRBD1|TRBV11-2|TRBJ1-4|-
CASSLGTGSEKLFF
TGTGCCAGCAGCTTGGGGACAGGGAGTGAAAAACTGTTTTTT
>TRBD1|TRBV20-1|TRBJ1-3|once
CSASTRGTISGNTIYF
TGCAGTGCTAGTACCAGGGGGACAATCTCTGGAAACACCATATATTTT
>-|TRBV7-2|TRBJ1-2|once
CASSFVEGDYGYTF
TGTGCCAGCAGCTTCGTGGAGGGTGACTATGGCTACACCTTC
>-|TRBV21-1|TRBJ2-6|-
CASSSQRGQLISGANVLTF
TGTGCCAGCAGCAGTCAAAGGGGACAACTTATCTCTGGGGCCAACGTCCTGACTTTC
>-|TRBV6-2/TRBV6-3|TRBJ2-2|-
CASSYQTRLITNTGELFF
TGTGCCAGCAGTTACCAGACTAGACTTATAACGAACACCGGGGAGCTGTTTTTT
>-|TRBV7-9|TRBJ1-4|-
CASSLGGGLNEKLFF
TGTGCCAGCAGCTTAGGCGGAGGCCTCAATGAAAAACTGTTTTTT
>TRBD1|TRBV19|TRBJ1-5|few
CASSQGGPNQPQHF
TGTGCCAGTAGTCAGGGGGGTCCCAATCAGCCCCAGCATTTT
>-|TRBV18|TRBJ1-2|-
CASSPQTATNNYGYTF
TGTGCCAGCTCACCTCAGACAGCGACCAATAACTATGGCTACACCTTC
>-|TRBV18|TRBJ2-4|-
CASTSAQGAGNIQYF
TGTGCCAGCACCTCCGCACAGGGAGCGGGGAACATTCAGTACTTC
>-|TRBV7-8|TRBJ1-3|-
CASSPIGGSSGNTIYF
TGTGCCAGCAGCCCCATCGGAGGTAGCTCTGGAAACACCATATATTTT
>TRBD2|TRBV4-2|TRBJ2-1|-
CASSHPQLAGGPNEQFF
TGTGCCAGCAGCCATCCCCAACTAGCGGGGGGGCCCAATGAGCAGTTCTTC
>TRBD2|TRBV6-6|TRBJ2-3|-
CASSRRGGAVSTDTQYF
TGTGCCAGCAGTCGACGGGGGGGGGCGGTTAGTACAGATACGCAGTATTTT
>-|TRBV9|TRBJ1-2|-
CASRRTDTDITNYGYTF
TGTGCCAGCAGGCGGACGGACACGGACATCACTAACTATGGCTACACCTTC
>-|TRBV5-6|TRBJ2-1|-
CASSLGLYNEQFF
TGTGCCAGCAGCTTGGGGCTCTACAATGAGCAGTTCTTC
>-|TRBV30|TRBJ1-2|-
CAWSVGGYGYTF
TGTGCCTGGAGTGTGGGGGGTTATGGCTACACCTTC
>TRBD1|TRBV2|TRBJ1-5|-
CASSPGGASNQPQHF
TGTGCCAGCAGTCCAGGGGGCGCGAGCAATCAGCCCCAGCATTTT